This entry features one T cell receptor (beta chain) sequence. The antigen remains undetermined. This sample was taken from a study of tumor-infiltrating lymphocytes in localized non-small cell lung cancer. Study-wide findings and caveats: Higher tumor T cell infiltration than in uninvolved lung was supported by TCRbeta sequencing. Immunotypes IM1 and IM2 had similar TCR-derived T-cell fractions.

This table comes from immunoSEQ multiplex PCR, and its TCRdb copy is limited to in-frame clones, with some not included. The sample records 15,000 to 20,000 clones, around two thirds being singletons. The CDR3 sequence is 17 residues long. J was trimmed by 8 bases and V by 0 bases; bases with no gene match: 11. Germline V gene sequence: CDR1 SGHDN, CDR2 FVKESK. This sequence joins TRBV14 and TRBJ2-2, with TRBD1 identical over 8 bases. The specimen sequenced was lung tumor tissue. The source is a human donor with non-small cell lung cancer. The CDR3 loop reads CASSQEGQGGGVGELFF. The CDR3 bases are TGTGCCAGCAGCCAAGAAGGACAGGGAGGTGGTGTAGGGGAGCTGTTTTTT.